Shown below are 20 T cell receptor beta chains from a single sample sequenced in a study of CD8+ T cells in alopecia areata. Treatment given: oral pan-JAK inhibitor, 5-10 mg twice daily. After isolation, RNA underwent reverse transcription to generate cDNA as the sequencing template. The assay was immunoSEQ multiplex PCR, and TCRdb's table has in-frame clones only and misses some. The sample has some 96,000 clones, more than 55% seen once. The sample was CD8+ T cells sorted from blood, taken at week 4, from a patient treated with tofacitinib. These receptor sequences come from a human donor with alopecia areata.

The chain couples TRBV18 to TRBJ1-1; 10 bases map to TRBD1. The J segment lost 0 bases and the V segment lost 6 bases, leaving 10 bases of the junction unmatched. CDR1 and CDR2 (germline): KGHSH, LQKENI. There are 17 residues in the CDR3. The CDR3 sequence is CASSLRGQGTMNTEAFF. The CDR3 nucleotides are TGTGCCAGCTCGCTCAGGGGACAGGGGACCATGAACACTGAAGCTTTCTTT.

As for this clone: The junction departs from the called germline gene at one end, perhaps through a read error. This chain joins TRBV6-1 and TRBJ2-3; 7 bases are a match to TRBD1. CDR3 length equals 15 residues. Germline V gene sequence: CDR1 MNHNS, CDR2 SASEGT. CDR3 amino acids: CASREDRAGTDTQYF. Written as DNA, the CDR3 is TGTGCCAGCAGGGAAGACAGGGCGGGCACAGATACGCAGTATTTT.

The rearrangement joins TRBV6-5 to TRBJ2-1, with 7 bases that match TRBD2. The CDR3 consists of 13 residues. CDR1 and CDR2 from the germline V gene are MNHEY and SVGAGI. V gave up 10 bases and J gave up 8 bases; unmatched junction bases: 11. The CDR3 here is CATARGVGDEQFF. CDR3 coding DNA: TGTGCCACCGCCCGGGGGGTTGGCGATGAGCAGTTCTTC.

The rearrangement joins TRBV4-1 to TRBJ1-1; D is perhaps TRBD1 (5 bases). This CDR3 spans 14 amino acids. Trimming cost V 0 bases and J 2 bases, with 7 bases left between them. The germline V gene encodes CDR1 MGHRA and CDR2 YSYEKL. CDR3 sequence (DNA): TGCGCCAGCAGCCAAGAAGGGGATAACACTGAAGCTTTCTTT. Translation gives CASSQEGDNTEAFF.

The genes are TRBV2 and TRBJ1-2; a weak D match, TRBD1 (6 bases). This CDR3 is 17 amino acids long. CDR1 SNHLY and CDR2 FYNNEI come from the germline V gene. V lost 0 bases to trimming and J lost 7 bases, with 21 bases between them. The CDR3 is CASSEARSILQGPGYTF. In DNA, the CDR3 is TGTGCCAGCAGTGAAGCCCGATCGATACTACAGGGTCCTGGCTACACCTTC.

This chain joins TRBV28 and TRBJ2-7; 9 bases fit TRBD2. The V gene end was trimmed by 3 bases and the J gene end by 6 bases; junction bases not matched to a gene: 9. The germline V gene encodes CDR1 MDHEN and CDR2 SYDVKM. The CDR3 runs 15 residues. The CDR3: CASSFFAGGGTEQYF. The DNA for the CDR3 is TGTGCCAGCAGTTTTTTTGCGGGAGGGGGCACCGAGCAGTACTTC. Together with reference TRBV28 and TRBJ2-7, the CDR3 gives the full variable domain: DVKVTQSSRYLVKRTGEKVFLECVQDMDHENMFWYRQDPGLGLRLIYFSYDVKMKEKGDIPEGYSVSREKKERFSLILESASTNQTSMYLCASSFFAGGGTEQYFGPGTRLTVT.

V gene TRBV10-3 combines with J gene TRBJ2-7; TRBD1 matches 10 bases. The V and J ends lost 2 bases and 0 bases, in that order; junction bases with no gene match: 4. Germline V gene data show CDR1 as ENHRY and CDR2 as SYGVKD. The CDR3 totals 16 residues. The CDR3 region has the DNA TGTGCCATCAGTGAGCCGGGGGACAGGGGCTCCTACGAGCAGTACTTC. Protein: CAISEPGDRGSYEQYF.

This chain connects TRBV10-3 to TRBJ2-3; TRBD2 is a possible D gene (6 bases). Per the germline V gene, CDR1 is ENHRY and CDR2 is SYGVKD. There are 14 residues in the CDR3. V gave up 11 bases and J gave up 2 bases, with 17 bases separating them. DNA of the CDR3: TGTGCCCCCACGGCGGCGGGGTTCACAGATACGCAGTATTTT. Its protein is CAPTAAGFTDTQYF.

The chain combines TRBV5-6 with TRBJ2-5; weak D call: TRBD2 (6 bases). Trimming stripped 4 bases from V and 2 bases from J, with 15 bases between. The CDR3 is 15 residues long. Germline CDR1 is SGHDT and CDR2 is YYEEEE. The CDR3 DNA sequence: TGTGCCAGCAGCAGTCTAGCGAATGCACAAGAGACCCAGTACTTC. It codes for CASSSLANAQETQYF.

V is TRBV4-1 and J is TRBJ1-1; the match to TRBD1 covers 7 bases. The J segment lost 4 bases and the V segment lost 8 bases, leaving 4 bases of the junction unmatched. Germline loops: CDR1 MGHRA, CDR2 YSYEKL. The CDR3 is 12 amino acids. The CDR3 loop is CASRQGGTEAFF. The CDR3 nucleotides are TGCGCCAGCCGACAGGGTGGCACTGAAGCTTTCTTT.

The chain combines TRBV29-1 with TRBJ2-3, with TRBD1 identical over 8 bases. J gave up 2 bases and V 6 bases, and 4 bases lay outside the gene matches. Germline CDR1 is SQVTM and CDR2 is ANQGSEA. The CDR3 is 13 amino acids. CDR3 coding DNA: TGCAGCGTCGAGACAGGGGACACAGATACGCAGTATTTT. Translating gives CSVETGDTDTQYF.

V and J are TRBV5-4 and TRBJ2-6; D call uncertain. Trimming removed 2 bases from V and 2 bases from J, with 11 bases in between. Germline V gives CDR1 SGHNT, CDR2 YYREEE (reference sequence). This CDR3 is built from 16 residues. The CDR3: CASSFYTPPGANVLTF. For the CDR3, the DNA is TGTGCCAGCAGCTTTTATACCCCCCCTGGGGCCAACGTCCTGACTTTC.

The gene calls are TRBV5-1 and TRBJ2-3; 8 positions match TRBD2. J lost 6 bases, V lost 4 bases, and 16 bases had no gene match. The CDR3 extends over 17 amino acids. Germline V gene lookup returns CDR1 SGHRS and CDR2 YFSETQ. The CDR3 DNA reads TGCGCCAGCAGCCTCAGGCCGGGTGCGGGAGGATGGGATACGCAGTATTTT. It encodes CASSLRPGAGGWDTQYF.

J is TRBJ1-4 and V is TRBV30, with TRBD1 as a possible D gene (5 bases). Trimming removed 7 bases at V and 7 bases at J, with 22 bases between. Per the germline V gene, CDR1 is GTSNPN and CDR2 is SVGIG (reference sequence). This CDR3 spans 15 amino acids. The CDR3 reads CASTPHGVRGEKLFF. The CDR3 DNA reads TGTGCCTCTACACCACACGGGGTGAGGGGTGAAAAACTGTTTTTT.

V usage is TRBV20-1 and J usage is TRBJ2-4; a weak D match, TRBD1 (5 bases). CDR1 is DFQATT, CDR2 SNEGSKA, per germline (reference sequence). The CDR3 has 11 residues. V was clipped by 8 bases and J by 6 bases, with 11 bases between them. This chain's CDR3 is CSLRALNIQYF. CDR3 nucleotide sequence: TGCAGTCTCAGGGCGTTAAACATTCAGTACTTC.

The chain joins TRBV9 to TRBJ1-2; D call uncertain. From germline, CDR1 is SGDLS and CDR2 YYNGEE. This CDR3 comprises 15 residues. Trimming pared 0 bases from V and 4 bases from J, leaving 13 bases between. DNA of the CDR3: TGTGCCAGCAGCGTAGTGGCGGATCCGAGCTATGGCTACACCTTC. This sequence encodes CASSVVADPSYGYTF.

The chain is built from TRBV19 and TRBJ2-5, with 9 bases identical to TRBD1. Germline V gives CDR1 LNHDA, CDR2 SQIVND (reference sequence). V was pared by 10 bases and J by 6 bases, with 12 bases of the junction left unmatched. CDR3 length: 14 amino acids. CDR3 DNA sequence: TGTGCCACCAGGGGACAGGGCCACTTGAAGACCCAGTACTTC. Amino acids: CATRGQGHLKTQYF. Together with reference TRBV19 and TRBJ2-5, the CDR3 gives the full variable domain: DGGITQSPKYLFRKEGQNVTLSCEQNLNHDAMYWYRQDPGQGLRLIYYSQIVNDFQKGDIAEGYSVSREKKESFPLTVTSAQKNPTAFYLCATRGQGHLKTQYFGPGTRLLVL.

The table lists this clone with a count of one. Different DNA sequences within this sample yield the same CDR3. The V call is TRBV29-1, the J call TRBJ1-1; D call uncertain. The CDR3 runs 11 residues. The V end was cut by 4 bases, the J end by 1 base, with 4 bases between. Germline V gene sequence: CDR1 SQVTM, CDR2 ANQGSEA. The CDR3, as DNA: TGCAGCGTTGCGGCGAACACTGAAGCTTTCTTT. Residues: CSVAANTEAFF. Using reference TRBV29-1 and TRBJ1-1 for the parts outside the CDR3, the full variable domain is SAVISQKPSRDICQRGTSLTIQCQVDSQVTMMFWYRQQPGQSLTLIATANQGSEATYESGFVIDKFPISRPNLTFSTLTVSNMSPEDSSIYLCSVAANTEAFFGQGTRLTVV.

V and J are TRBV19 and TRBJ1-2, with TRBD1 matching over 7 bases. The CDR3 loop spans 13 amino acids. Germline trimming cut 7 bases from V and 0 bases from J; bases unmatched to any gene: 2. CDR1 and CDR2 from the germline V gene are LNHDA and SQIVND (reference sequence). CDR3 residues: CASMGQPNYGYTF. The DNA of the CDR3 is TGTGCCAGTATGGGACAGCCTAACTATGGCTACACCTTC.

The CDR3 spells CASTPRWVGTEAFF. In DNA, the CDR3 is TGTGCCAGCACCCCCCGGTGGGTTGGGACTGAAGCTTTCTTT. V and J are TRBV7-8 and TRBJ1-1; no clear D gene. Germline-derived CDR1 and CDR2 are SGHVS and FQNEAQ. With 7 bases removed from V and 5 bases from J, the gap between germline ends came to 17 bases. The CDR3 sequence is 14 residues long.